Below, 32 T cell receptor beta chains from the same sample are listed, as sequenced in a study of T cell responses to AZD1222 COVID-19 vaccine. Repertoires were generated with immunoSEQ multiplex PCR, while TCRdb's copy carries only in-frame clones and drops some. The repertoire includes roughly 100,000 clones, roughly 86% of them detected once, and about 1.5% sits in the top ten. The sample in question was peripheral blood, obtained on day 0 of AZD1222 vaccination. Receptor source: an adult in good health.

There are a few counts of this clone. The chain employs TRBV5-1 and TRBJ1-1; D is possibly TRBD1 (6 bases). The germline V gene has CDR1 SGHRS and CDR2 YFSETQ. This CDR3 is built from 16 residues. V was pared by 3 bases and J by 1 base, with 16 bases between. The CDR3 spells CASSSQGKGTNTEAFF. CDR3 DNA: TGCGCCAGCAGCTCCCAGGGGAAGGGCACGAACACTGAAGCTTTCTTT. The variable domain in full, with the rest retrieved from reference TRBV5-1 and TRBJ1-1, is KAGVTQTPRYLIKTRGQQVTLSCSPISGHRSVSWYQQTPGQGLQFLFEYFSETQRNKGNFPGRFSGRQFSNSRSEMNVSTLELGDSALYLCASSSQGKGTNTEAFFGQGTRLTVV.

CDR3 region: CASSIGGAGINYGYTF. The CDR3 region has the DNA TGCGCCAGCAGCATTGGGGGTGCAGGGATTAACTATGGCTACACCTTC. The chain uses TRBV5-1 and TRBJ1-2, with D possibly TRBD1 on 5 matching bases. The CDR3 has 16 residues. Trimming cost V 4 bases and J 1 base, with 17 bases left between them. Per the germline V gene, CDR1 is SGHRS and CDR2 is YFSETQ.

The V call is TRBV6-5, the J call TRBJ1-1; D is unresolved. The CDR3 totals 13 residues. The V and J ends lost 4 bases and 5 bases respectively, with 11 bases between them. Per germline, CDR1 MNHEY and CDR2 SVGAGI. CDR3 sequence (DNA): TGTGCCAGCAGTTCGCGTCCTTATACTGAAGCTTTCTTT. Its protein product is CASSSRPYTEAFF.

The V gene is TRBV5-5, the J gene TRBJ2-1; 8 bases are shared with TRBD2. Unmatched junction bases numbered 3, after V lost 4 bases and J lost 0 bases. The CDR3 contains 15 residues. Germline CDR1 is SGHKS and CDR2 is YYEKEE (reference sequence). CDR3 region: CASSRTSGSYNEQFF. DNA of the CDR3: TGTGCCAGCAGCCGTACTAGCGGCTCCTACAATGAGCAGTTCTTC. The full variable domain, in which reference TRBV5-5 and TRBJ2-1 provide the parts outside the CDR3, is DAGVTQSPTHLIKTRGQQVTLRCSPISGHKSVSWYQQVLGQGPQFIFQYYEKEERGRGNFPDRFSARQFPNYSSELNVNALLLGDSALYLCASSRTSGSYNEQFFGPGTRLTVL.

The gene calls are TRBV27 and TRBJ2-1; D may be TRBD2 (6 bases). CDR1 is MNHEY, CDR2 SMNVEV, per germline (reference sequence). Trimming cost V 5 bases and J 9 bases, with 11 bases left between them. The CDR3 consists of 12 residues. The CDR3 nucleotides are TGTGCCAGCAGTCCAGGGCGGGGTGAGCAGTTCTTC. It yields the protein CASSPGRGEQFF.

This chain links TRBV30 with TRBJ1-3; D may be TRBD1 (6 bases). The germline gives CDR1 GTSNPN, CDR2 SVGIG (reference sequence). Trimming took off 2 bases at V and 5 bases at J, with 16 bases between the two ends. CDR3 length: 15 residues. The CDR3 reads CAWSPPRGGRNTIYF. Here the CDR3 DNA reads TGTGCCTGGAGTCCTCCCAGGGGAGGTAGAAACACCATATATTTT.

The chain has TRBV30 and TRBJ1-1; D not resolved. CDR1 and CDR2 (germline): GTSNPN, SVGIG (reference sequence). The CDR3 is made up of 13 amino acids. V lost 0 bases and J 5 bases, leaving 10 bases between the germline ends. CDR3 sequence reads: CAWSVGWRTEAFF. In nucleotides, the CDR3 is TGTGCCTGGAGTGTAGGTTGGAGGACTGAAGCTTTCTTT.

In its sample, this clone was seen once. The V gene is TRBV29-1, the J gene TRBJ1-1; D ambiguous. The germline CDR1 and CDR2 sequences are SQVTM and ANQGSEA. The CDR3 runs 10 residues. The V and J ends lost 4 bases and 7 bases respectively, with 7 bases between them. CDR3: CSVGPVEAFF. CDR3 nucleotides: TGCAGCGTTGGCCCTGTTGAAGCTTTCTTT.

This sequence joins TRBV9 and TRBJ2-3; 10 positions match TRBD2. This CDR3 is built from 16 residues. The V gene end was trimmed by 4 bases and the J gene end by 0 bases; junction bases not matched to a gene: 5. Germline CDR1 reads SGDLS; CDR2 reads YYNGEE. The DNA for the CDR3 is TGTGCCAGCAGCCGGGTAGCGGGAGGTAGCACAGATACGCAGTATTTT. Translated, it gives CASSRVAGGSTDTQYF.

V and J are TRBV11-3 and TRBJ2-1; 10 positions agree with TRBD2. CDR1 SGHNT and CDR2 YENEEA come from the germline V gene. This CDR3 spans 17 amino acids. V lost 5 bases, J lost 5 bases, and 12 bases stayed unmatched. The CDR3 bases are TGTGCCAGCAGCCCCCGCGCTAGCGGGAGCCCCCACAATGAGCAGTTCTTC. Translating it yields CASSPRASGSPHNEQFF.

This clone was seen just once. This rearrangement joins TRBV29-1 to TRBJ2-7; 8 bases line up with TRBD1. The length of the CDR3 is 17 residues. V gave up 1 base and J gave up 3 bases; unmatched junction bases: 14. CDR1 SQVTM and CDR2 ANQGSEA come from the germline V gene. This CDR3 is CSVEVTTGEWSHYEQYF. The CDR3, as DNA: TGCAGCGTTGAAGTAACGACAGGGGAGTGGTCGCACTACGAGCAGTACTTC.

This chain uses TRBV20-1 with TRBJ1-2; D remains ambiguous. CDR1 DFQATT and CDR2 SNEGSKA come from the germline V gene (reference sequence). Between the trimmed V and J ends, which lost 5 bases and 2 bases, there was a span of 6 bases. The CDR3 sequence is 11 residues long. CDR3: CSAPYNYGYTF. CDR3 bases: TGCAGTGCTCCCTACAACTATGGCTACACCTTC.

The CDR3 region is CASSPQGYGYTF. As DNA, the CDR3 is TGTGCCAGTAGTCCTCAGGGGTATGGCTACACCTTC. This chain links TRBV19 with TRBJ1-2; TRBD1 is a possible D gene (6 bases). The CDR3 spans 12 residues. V was shortened by 5 bases and J by 5 bases, with 9 bases between the two germline ends. The germline CDR1 and CDR2 sequences are LNHDA and SQIVND (reference sequence).

The CDR3 here is CASSTASTNEKLFF. For the CDR3, the DNA is TGTGCCAGCAGTACGGCTTCAACTAATGAAAAACTGTTTTTT. This rearrangement joins TRBV6-5 to TRBJ1-4, with D unresolved. The V gene's germline CDR1 is MNHEY and CDR2 SVGAGI. The CDR3 loop spans 14 amino acids. Trimming removed 5 bases at V and 0 bases at J, with 7 bases between.

J is TRBJ2-1 and V is TRBV11-3; possible D gene TRBD1, 6 bases. CDR3 length equals 15 residues. Germline values: CDR1 SGHNT, CDR2 YENEEA. V shed 0 bases and J shed 3 bases, with 9 bases lying between them. The CDR3 sequence: CASSLESGDYNEQFF. In DNA form, the CDR3 reads TGTGCCAGCAGCTTAGAATCAGGGGACTACAATGAGCAGTTCTTC. The variable domain in full, completed from reference TRBV11-3 and TRBJ2-1, reads EAGVVQSPRYKIIEKKQPVAFWCNPISGHNTLYWYLQNLGQGPELLIRYENEEAVDDSQLPKDRFSAERLKGVDSTLKIQPAELGDSAVYLCASSLESGDYNEQFFGPGTRLTVL.

This sequence joins TRBV6-5 and TRBJ1-5; TRBD1 matches at 7 bases. CDR3 length: 16 amino acids. With V trimmed by 4 bases and J by 3 bases, 9 bases remained unmatched. Germline V gives CDR1 MNHEY, CDR2 SVGAGI. This chain's CDR3 is CASSSNRQGSNQPQHF. The CDR3 DNA is TGTGCCAGCAGTTCCAATAGACAGGGCTCCAATCAGCCCCAGCATTTT.

This clone was observed once. The rearrangement uses TRBV5-1 and TRBJ2-1; tentative D call: TRBD2 (5 bases). The CDR3 has 16 amino acids. Trimming cost V 0 bases and J 7 bases, with 17 bases left between them. Germline-derived CDR1 and CDR2 are SGHRS and YFSETQ. The CDR3 nucleotides read TGCGCCAGCAGCTTGGATGCTAGCCCAACGGGAAATGAGCAGTTCTTC. Translating gives CASSLDASPTGNEQFF.

The chain carries TRBV6-2 or TRBV6-3 and TRBJ1-2; TRBD1 aligns across 7 bases. V was pared by 4 bases and J by 6 bases, with 5 bases of the junction left unmatched. Germline V gives CDR1 MNHEY, CDR2 SVGEGT. This CDR3 is 13 amino acids long. CDR3 sequence reads: CASSSQGIDGYTF. The CDR3, as DNA: TGTGCCAGCAGTTCACAGGGGATAGATGGCTACACCTTC.

The CDR3 bases are TGTGCCAGTAGTATGAGGGGAGACAGCAATCAGCCCCAGCATTTT. Amino acid sequence: CASSMRGDSNQPQHF. The chain employs TRBV19 and TRBJ1-5; tentative D call: TRBD1 (5 bases). Germline CDR1 LNHDA, CDR2 SQIVND (reference sequence). V was cut by 3 bases and J by 1 base, with 10 bases left in between. The CDR3 sequence is 15 residues long.

This clone was detected a few times. This chain joins TRBV6-6 and TRBJ2-2, with D tentatively TRBD1 (5 bases). Per germline, CDR1 MNHNY and CDR2 SVGAGI (reference sequence). The CDR3 sequence is 16 residues long. Trimming pared 2 bases from V and 2 bases from J, leaving 12 bases between. CDR3 coding DNA: TGTGCCAGCAGTTACCAGAGGCAGGGTAACACCGGGGAGCTGTTTTTT. Residues: CASSYQRQGNTGELFF.

The CDR3 here is CASSQVNPDRDYEQYF. In DNA form, the CDR3 reads TGTGCCAGCAGCCAAGTCAACCCGGACAGGGACTACGAGCAGTACTTC. The chain carries TRBV3-1 (or the pseudogene TRBV3-2) and TRBJ2-7; 8 bases are shared with TRBD1. The V gene end was trimmed by 1 base and the J gene end by 3 bases; junction bases not matched to a gene: 8. The CDR3 has 16 residues. Germline CDR1 and CDR2: LGHDT and YNNKEL (reference sequence).

The J gene is TRBJ2-1, the V gene TRBV27; tentative D call: TRBD2 (5 bases). Between the trimmed V and J ends, which lost 5 bases and 4 bases, there was a span of 12 bases. Germline assignment: CDR1 MNHEY and CDR2 SMNVEV (reference sequence). There are 14 residues in the CDR3. The CDR3: CASSPGRGYNEQFF. The CDR3 bases are TGTGCCAGCAGTCCCGGCCGGGGATACAATGAGCAGTTCTTC.

The rearrangement uses TRBV9 and TRBJ1-2, with D unresolved. CDR3 length: 16 amino acids. Trimming shortened V by 0 bases and J by 2 bases, and 14 bases separated the two germline ends. CDR1 SGDLS and CDR2 YYNGEE come from the germline V gene. The CDR3 reads CASSVAAQPFNYGYTF. The CDR3 DNA follows: TGTGCCAGCAGCGTAGCTGCTCAGCCGTTCAACTATGGCTACACCTTC.

This rearrangement joins TRBV7-9 to TRBJ1-1; D is possibly TRBD1 (5 bases). The CDR3 has 14 amino acids. The V gene's germline CDR1 is SEHNR and CDR2 FQNEAQ (reference sequence). The ends were cut back, 6 bases at V and 4 bases at J, with 15 bases in the middle. The CDR3 region has the DNA TGTGCCAGCAGAGGGGTGGGGGTACGCACTGAAGCTTTCTTT. Its protein product is CASRGVGVRTEAFF.

This clone was counted between two and nine times. This chain joins TRBV3-1 (or the pseudogene TRBV3-2) and TRBJ1-2; 7 bases agree with TRBD1. Germline V gene sequence: CDR1 LGHDT, CDR2 YNNKEL (reference sequence). J was trimmed by 4 bases and V by 4 bases; bases with no gene match: 6. This CDR3 is built from 14 residues. CDR3 in amino acids: CASSPRTGPYGYTF. CDR3 DNA sequence: TGTGCCAGCAGCCCACGGACAGGACCCTATGGCTACACCTTC.

Only a few counts were recorded for this clone. The gene calls are TRBV7-2 and TRBJ1-6; D unresolved. Germline CDR1 reads SGHTA; CDR2 reads FQGNSA. Trimming pared 2 bases from V and 12 bases from J, leaving 8 bases between. The CDR3 spans 12 residues. The CDR3 DNA follows: TGTGCCAGCAGCTTACGGGGATTACCCCTCCACTTT. As protein: CASSLRGLPLHF.

The chain employs TRBV5-1 and TRBJ1-6; TRBD1 aligns across 7 bases. The CDR3 has 14 amino acids. Germline V gene data show CDR1 as SGHRS and CDR2 as YFSETQ. The ends lost 3 bases at V and 10 bases at J; junction bases unmatched: 7. CDR3 amino acids: CASSSGGRESPLHF. The CDR3 nucleotides are TGCGCCAGCAGCTCAGGGGGTAGAGAATCACCCCTCCACTTT.

This clone was picked up many times. V is TRBV28 and J is TRBJ1-2; D gene uncertain. The CDR3 has 13 amino acids. CDR1 MDHEN and CDR2 SYDVKM come from the germline V gene. Trimming pared 6 bases from V and 4 bases from J, leaving 12 bases between. CDR3 sequence: CASRPGVGYGYTF. DNA of the CDR3: TGTGCCAGCAGGCCAGGAGTTGGCTATGGCTACACCTTC.

The rearrangement uses TRBV30 and TRBJ1-6; unclear D gene. This CDR3 is 13 amino acids long. Germline V lookup: CDR1 GTSNPN, CDR2 SVGIG (reference sequence). V shed 0 bases and J shed 4 bases, with 4 bases lying between them. In nucleotides, the CDR3 is TGTGCCTGGAGTGTACAATATAATTCACCCCTCCACTTT. Translated: CAWSVQYNSPLHF.

This clone appeared a single time. One end of the junction fails to match germline, which may point to a read error. The chain has TRBV7-7 and TRBJ2-5, with TRBD1 matching over 7 bases. The CDR3 spans 14 residues. CDR1 SSHAT and CDR2 FNYEAQ come from the germline V gene (reference sequence). The CDR3 region has the DNA TGTGCTAGCAGCCCCCCAGGGGGCCAAGAGACCCAGTACTTC. Its protein product is CASSPPGGQETQYF.

The chain is built from TRBV5-1 and TRBJ2-1, with 13 positions matching TRBD2. The V gene end was trimmed by 1 base and the J gene end by 9 bases; junction bases not matched to a gene: 4. This CDR3 has 15 residues. Germline values: CDR1 SGHRS, CDR2 YFSETQ. The CDR3 region is CASSLTSGREGEQFF. The CDR3, as DNA: TGCGCCAGCAGCTTGACTAGCGGGAGGGAAGGTGAGCAGTTCTTC.

The CDR3 protein is CASSDQWGARYNEQFF. DNA of the CDR3: TGTGCCAGCAGTGACCAGTGGGGGGCCCGCTACAATGAGCAGTTCTTC. The genes are TRBV25-1 and TRBJ2-1; either TRBD1 or TRBD2 may supply D (6 bases each). V was trimmed by 3 bases and J by 3 bases, leaving 15 bases between them. The CDR3 has 16 residues. Germline CDR1 reads MGHDK; CDR2 reads SYGVNS. The variable domain in full, completed from reference TRBV25-1 and TRBJ2-1, reads EADIYQTPRYLVIGTGKKITLECSQTMGHDKMYWYQQDPGMELHLIHYSYGVNSTEKGDLSSESTVSRIRTEHFPLTLESARPSHTSQYLCASSDQWGARYNEQFFGPGTRLTVL.